What follows is one T cell receptor (beta chain) and its context. Authors' data handling: Amplifying reference gene primers gave estimates of nucleated cell counts. The protocol was immunoSEQ multiplex PCR, while the TCRdb copy is restricted to in-frame clones and leaves out a portion. V and J calls and clone size follow that table, whereas D and trimming were derived from the DNA. The data contain about 150,000 clones, 80% of them singletons. The sample is drawn from a study of blood T cell repertoires in COVID-19. The germline CDR1 and CDR2 sequences are SEHNR and FQNEAQ (reference sequence). V was clipped by 6 bases and J by 1 base, with 9 bases between them. This CDR3 comprises 13 residues.

The TCR comes from a woman in her forties or fifties with acute or convalescent COVID-19. The source material was peripheral blood. V is TRBV7-9 and J is TRBJ1-1; possible D gene TRBD1, 5 bases. The CDR3 coding sequence is TGTGCCAGCAGTTTCCAGGGGAACACTGAAGCTTTCTTT. This codes for CASSFQGNTEAFF.